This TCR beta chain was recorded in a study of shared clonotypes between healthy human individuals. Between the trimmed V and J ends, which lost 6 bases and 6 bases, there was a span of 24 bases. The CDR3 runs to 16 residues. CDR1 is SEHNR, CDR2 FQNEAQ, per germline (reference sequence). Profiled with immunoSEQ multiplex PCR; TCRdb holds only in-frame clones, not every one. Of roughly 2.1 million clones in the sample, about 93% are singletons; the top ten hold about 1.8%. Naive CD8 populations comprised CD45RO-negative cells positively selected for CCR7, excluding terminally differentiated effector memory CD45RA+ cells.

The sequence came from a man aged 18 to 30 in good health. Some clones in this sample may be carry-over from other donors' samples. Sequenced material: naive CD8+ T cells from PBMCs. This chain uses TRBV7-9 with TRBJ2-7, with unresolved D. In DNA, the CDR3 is TGTGCCAGCAGTCCGAGGTTTGGCAGGAACCCGGGCGAGCAGTACTTC. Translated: CASSPRFGRNPGEQYF.